The source of this T cell receptor beta chain is a study of tumor T cells in aggressive B-cell lymphoma. The CDR3 runs 15 residues. Germline loops: CDR1 SGDLS, CDR2 YYNGEE. Trimming left V 0 bases short and J 1 base short, with 8 bases between. Only one count was recorded for this clone. Some clones are missing from TCRdb's copy, which holds only in-frame ones; the method was immunoSEQ multiplex PCR. The table shows a few thousand clones, with 88% occurring only once. The clonotype originates from an adult with diffuse large B cell lymphoma. Sequences were obtained from tumor tissue. The chain has TRBV9 and TRBJ1-5, with a possible D match to TRBD1 (5 bases). The CDR3 sequence: CASSVAAGSNQPQHF. The DNA for the CDR3 is TGTGCCAGCAGCGTAGCCGCAGGGAGCAATCAGCCCCAGCATTTT.